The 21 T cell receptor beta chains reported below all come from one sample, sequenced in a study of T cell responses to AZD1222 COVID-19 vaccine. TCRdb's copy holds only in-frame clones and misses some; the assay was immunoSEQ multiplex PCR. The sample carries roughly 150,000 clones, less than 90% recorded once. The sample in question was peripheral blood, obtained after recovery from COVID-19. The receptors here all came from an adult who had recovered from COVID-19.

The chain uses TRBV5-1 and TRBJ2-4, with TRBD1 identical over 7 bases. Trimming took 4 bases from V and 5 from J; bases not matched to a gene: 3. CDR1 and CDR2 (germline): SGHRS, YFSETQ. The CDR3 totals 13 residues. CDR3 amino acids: CASSGDRENIQYF. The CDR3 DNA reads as TGCGCCAGCAGCGGGGACAGAGAAAACATTCAGTACTTC.

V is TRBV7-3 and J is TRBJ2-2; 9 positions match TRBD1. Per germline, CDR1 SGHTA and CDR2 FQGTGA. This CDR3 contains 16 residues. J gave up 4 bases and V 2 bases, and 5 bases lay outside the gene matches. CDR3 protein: CASSLYGQGITGELFF. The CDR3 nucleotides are TGTGCCAGCAGCTTATACGGACAGGGGATCACCGGGGAGCTGTTTTTT.

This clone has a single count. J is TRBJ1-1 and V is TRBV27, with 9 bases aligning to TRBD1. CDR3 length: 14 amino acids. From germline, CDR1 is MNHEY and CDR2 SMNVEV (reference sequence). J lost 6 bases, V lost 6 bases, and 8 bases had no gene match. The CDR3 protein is CASSRDREIPEAFF. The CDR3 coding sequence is TGTGCCAGCAGCCGGGACAGGGAAATCCCTGAAGCTTTCTTT.

This chain's CDR3 is CASIGTDLQETQYF. CDR3 DNA sequence: TGCGCCAGCATTGGGACAGACCTGCAAGAGACCCAGTACTTC. The chain couples TRBV10-2 to TRBJ2-5; the match to TRBD1 covers 7 bases. The CDR3 has 14 amino acids. The junction had 7 bases not matched to a gene; V was cut back by 7 bases and J by 2 bases. Germline CDR1 and CDR2: WSHSY and SAAADI.

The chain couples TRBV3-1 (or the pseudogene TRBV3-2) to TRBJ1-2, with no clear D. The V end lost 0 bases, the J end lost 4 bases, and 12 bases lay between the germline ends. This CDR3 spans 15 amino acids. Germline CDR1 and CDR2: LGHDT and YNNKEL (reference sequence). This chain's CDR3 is CASSQDSGNGYGYTF. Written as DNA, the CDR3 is TGTGCCAGCAGCCAAGATTCGGGGAACGGCTATGGCTACACCTTC.

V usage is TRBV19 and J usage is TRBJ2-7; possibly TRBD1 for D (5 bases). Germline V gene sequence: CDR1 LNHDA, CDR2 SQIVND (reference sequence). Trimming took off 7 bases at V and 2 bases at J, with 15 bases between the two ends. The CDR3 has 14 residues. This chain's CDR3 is CASTPNRMTYEQYF. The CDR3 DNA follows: TGTGCCAGTACCCCCAACAGGATGACCTACGAGCAGTACTTC.

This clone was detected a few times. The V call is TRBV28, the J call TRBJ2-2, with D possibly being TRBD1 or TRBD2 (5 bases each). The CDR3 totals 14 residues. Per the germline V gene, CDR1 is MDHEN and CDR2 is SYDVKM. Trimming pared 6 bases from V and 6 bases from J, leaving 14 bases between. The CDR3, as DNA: TGTGCCAGCAGCCCCCAGGGACCCCCCGGGGAGCTGTTTTTT. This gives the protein CASSPQGPPGELFF.

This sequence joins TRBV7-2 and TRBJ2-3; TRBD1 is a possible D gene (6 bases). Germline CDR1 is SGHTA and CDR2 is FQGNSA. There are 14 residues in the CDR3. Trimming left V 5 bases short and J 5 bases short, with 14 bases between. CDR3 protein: CASSRTGSQDTQYF. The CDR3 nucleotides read TGTGCCAGCAGCCGCACAGGGTCACAAGATACGCAGTATTTT. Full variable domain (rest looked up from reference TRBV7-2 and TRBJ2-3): GAGVSQSPSNKVTEKGKDVELRCDPISGHTALYWYRQSLGQGLEFLIYFQGNSAPDKSGLPSDRFSAERTGGSVSTLTIQRTQQEDSAVYLCASSRTGSQDTQYFGPGTRLTVL.

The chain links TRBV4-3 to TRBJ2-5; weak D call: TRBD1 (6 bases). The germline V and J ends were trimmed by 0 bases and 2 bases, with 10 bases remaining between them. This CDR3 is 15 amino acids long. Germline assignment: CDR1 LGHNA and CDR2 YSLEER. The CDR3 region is CASSQEGRGQETQYF. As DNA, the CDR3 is TGCGCCAGCAGCCAAGAGGGAAGGGGGCAAGAGACCCAGTACTTC.

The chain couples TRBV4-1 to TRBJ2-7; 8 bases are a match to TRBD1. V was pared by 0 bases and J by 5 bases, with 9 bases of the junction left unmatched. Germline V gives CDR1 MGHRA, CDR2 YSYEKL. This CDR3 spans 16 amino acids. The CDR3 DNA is TGCGCCAGCAGCCAAGATGAGGCCAGGGGGCGAGACGAGCAGTACTTC. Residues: CASSQDEARGRDEQYF.

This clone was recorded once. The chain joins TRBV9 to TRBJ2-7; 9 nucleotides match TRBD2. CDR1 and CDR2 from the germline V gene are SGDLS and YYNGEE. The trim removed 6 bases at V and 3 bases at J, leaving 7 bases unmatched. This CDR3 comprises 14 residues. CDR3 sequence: CASMASGELYEQYF. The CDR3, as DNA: TGTGCCAGCATGGCTAGCGGGGAACTCTACGAGCAGTACTTC.

CDR3 sequence (DNA): TGTGCCAGCAGTTTAGAGGGAGCCGGGGAGCTGTTTTTT. Its protein is CASSLEGAGELFF. This chain links TRBV27 with TRBJ2-2; D perhaps matches TRBD2 (5 bases). Germline-derived CDR1 and CDR2 are MNHEY and SMNVEV (reference sequence). V was cut by 2 bases and J by 6 bases, with 7 bases left in between. The CDR3 is 13 amino acids.

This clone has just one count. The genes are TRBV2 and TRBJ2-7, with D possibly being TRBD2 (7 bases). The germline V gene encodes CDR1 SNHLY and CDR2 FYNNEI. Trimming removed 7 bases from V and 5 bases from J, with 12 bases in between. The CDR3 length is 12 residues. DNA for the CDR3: TGTGCCAGCAAGGGGGGGCGGAACGAGCAGTACTTC. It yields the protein CASKGGRNEQYF.

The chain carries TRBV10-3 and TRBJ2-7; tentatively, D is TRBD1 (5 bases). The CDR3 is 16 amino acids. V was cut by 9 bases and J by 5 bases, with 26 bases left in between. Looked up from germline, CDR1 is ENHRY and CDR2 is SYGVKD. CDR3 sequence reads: CAIRKQQAASKDEQYF. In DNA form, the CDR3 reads TGTGCCATTCGGAAACAACAGGCGGCATCGAAGGACGAGCAGTACTTC.

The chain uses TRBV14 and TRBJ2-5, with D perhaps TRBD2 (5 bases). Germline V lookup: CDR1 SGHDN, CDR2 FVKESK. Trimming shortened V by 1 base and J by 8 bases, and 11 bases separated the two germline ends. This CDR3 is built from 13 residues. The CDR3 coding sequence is TGTGCCAGCAGCCAAGGGCGGGCTCCAACCCAGTACTTC. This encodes CASSQGRAPTQYF.

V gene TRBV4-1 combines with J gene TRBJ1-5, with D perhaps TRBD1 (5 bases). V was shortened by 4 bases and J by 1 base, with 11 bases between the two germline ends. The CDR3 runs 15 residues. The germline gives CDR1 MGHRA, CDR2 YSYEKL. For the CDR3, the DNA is TGCGCCAGCAGCCCCCTCGGGGCGAGCAATCAGCCCCAGCATTTT. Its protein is CASSPLGASNQPQHF.

CDR3 bases: TGTGCCAGCAGCGCGCTGGCGGGGGTCACCGGGGAGCTGTTTTTT. Protein sequence: CASSALAGVTGELFF. The chain uses TRBV5-5 and TRBJ2-2; 7 nucleotides line up with TRBD2. After removal of 4 bases from V and 4 bases from J, the junction contained 7 bases not matched to a gene. The CDR3 has 15 amino acids. Looked up from germline, CDR1 is SGHKS and CDR2 is YYEKEE (reference sequence).

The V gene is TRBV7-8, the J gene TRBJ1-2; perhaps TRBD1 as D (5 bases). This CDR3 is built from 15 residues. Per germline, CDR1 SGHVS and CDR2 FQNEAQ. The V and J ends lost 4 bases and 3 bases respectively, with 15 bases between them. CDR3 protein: CASSSSQGDYYGYTF. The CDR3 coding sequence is TGTGCCAGCAGCTCCTCTCAGGGAGACTACTATGGCTACACCTTC.

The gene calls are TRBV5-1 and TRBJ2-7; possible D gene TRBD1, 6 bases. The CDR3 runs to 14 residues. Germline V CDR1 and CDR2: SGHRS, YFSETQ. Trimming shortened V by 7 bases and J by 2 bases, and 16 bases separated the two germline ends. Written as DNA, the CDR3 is TGCGCCAGCGCTCCCTCCAGGGGCCCCTACGAGCAGTACTTC. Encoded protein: CASAPSRGPYEQYF.

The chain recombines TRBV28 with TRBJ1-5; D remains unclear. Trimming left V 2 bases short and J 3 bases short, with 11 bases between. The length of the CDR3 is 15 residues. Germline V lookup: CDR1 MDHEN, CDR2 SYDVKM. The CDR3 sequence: CASSLTVSSNQPQHF. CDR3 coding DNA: TGTGCCAGCAGTTTAACTGTTAGTTCCAATCAGCCCCAGCATTTT.

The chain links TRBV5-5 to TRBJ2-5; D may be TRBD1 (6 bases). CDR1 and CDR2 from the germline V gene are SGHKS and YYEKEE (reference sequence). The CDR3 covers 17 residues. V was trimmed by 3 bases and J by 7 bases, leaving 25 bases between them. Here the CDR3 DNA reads TGTGCCAGCAGCTCCAACCGAATATCAGGGGCCCCAAGGACCCAGTACTTC. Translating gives CASSSNRISGAPRTQYF.